What follows are 2 T cell receptor beta chains derived from one specimen sequenced in a study of blood T cell repertoires in COVID-19. Assay: immunoSEQ multiplex PCR; the TCRdb copy retains only in-frame clones and omits some. The profile shows 200,000 or so clones, roughly nine tenths of them singletons. The source material was peripheral blood. The receptors shown here come from a man between 65 and 85 years old with active or convalescent COVID-19.

The chain uses TRBV5-1 and TRBJ1-5; D is undetermined. The CDR3 is 14 amino acids. V was shortened by 4 bases and J by 6 bases, with 14 bases between the two germline ends. Germline V lookup: CDR1 SGHRS, CDR2 YFSETQ. CDR3 residues: CASSPGTEGQPQHF. DNA for the CDR3: TGCGCCAGCAGCCCAGGAACAGAGGGTCAGCCCCAGCATTTT.

This sequence joins TRBV28 and TRBJ2-7; 10 positions agree with TRBD1. Germline V gene sequence: CDR1 MDHEN, CDR2 SYDVKM. The CDR3 has 17 amino acids. J was trimmed by 0 bases and V by 4 bases; bases with no gene match: 9. The CDR3 sequence: CASSSFRDRGSSYEQYF. DNA of the CDR3: TGTGCCAGCAGTTCGTTCCGGGACAGGGGTTCCTCCTACGAGCAGTACTTC.